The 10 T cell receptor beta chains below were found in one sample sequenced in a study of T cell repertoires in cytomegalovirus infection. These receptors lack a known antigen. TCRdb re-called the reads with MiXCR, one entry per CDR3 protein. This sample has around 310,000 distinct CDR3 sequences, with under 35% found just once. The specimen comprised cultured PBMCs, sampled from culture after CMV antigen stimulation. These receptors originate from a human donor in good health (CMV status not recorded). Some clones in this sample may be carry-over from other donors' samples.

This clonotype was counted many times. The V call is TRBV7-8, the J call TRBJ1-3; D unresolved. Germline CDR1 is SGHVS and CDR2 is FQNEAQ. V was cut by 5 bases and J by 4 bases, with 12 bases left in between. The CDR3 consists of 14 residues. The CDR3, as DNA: TGTGCCAGCAGCCACGGATCGTCCGGAAACACCATATATTTT. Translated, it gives CASSHGSSGNTIYF.

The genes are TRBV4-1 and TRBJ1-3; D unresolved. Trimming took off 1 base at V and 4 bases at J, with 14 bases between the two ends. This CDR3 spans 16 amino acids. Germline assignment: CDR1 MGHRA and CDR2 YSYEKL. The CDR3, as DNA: TGCGCCAGCAGCCAAGTCGGACCTCCTTTAGGAAACACCATATATTTT. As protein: CASSQVGPPLGNTIYF.

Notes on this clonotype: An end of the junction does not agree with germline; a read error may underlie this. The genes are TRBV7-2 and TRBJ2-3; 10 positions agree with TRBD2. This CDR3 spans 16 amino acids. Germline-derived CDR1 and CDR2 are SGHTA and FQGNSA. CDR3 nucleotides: TGTGCCAGCGGCTTATGGCTAGCGGGAGAGGAAGATACGCAGTATTTT. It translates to CASGLWLAGEEDTQYF.

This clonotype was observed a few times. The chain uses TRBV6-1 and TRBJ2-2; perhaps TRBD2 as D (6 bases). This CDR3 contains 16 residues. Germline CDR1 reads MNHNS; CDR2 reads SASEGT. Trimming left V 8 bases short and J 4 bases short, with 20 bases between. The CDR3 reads CASGDTGLSVTGELFF. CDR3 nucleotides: TGTGCCAGCGGGGATACGGGACTCTCGGTCACCGGGGAGCTGTTTTTT.

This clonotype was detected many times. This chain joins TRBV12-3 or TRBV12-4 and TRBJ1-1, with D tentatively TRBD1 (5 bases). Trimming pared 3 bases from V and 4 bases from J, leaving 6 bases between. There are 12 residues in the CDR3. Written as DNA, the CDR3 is TGTGCCAGCAGTTTGGGGGTCACTGAAGCTTTCTTT. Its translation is CASSLGVTEAFF.

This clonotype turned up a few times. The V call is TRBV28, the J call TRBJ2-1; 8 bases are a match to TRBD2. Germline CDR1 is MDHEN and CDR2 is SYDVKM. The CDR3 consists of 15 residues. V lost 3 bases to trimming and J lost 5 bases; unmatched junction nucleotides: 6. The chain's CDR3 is CASSFGTRHNNEQFF. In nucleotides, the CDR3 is TGTGCCAGCAGTTTCGGGACTAGGCACAACAATGAGCAGTTCTTC.

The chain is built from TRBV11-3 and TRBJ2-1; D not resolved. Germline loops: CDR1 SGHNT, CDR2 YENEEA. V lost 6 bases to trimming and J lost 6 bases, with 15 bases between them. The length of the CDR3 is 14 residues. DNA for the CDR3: TGTGCCAGCAGTCCGGGCTATGGGCCCAATGAGCAGTTCTTC. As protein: CASSPGYGPNEQFF. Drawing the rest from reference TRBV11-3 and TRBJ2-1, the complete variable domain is EAGVVQSPRYKIIEKKQPVAFWCNPISGHNTLYWYLQNLGQGPELLIRYENEEAVDDSQLPKDRFSAERLKGVDSTLKIQPAELGDSAVYLCASSPGYGPNEQFFGPGTRLTVL.

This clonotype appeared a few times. CDR3 bases: TGTGCCAGCAGCTTGGGACAGGGGCCAGAAGATACGCAGTATTTT. It yields the protein CASSLGQGPEDTQYF. The chain combines TRBV7-6 with TRBJ2-3, with 10 bases fitting TRBD1. The length of the CDR3 is 15 residues. Germline V gene data show CDR1 as SGHVS and CDR2 as FNYEAQ. The trim removed 3 bases at V and 5 bases at J, leaving 5 bases unmatched. Full variable domain (missing parts from reference TRBV7-6 and TRBJ2-3): GAGVSQSPRYKVTKRGQDVALRCDPISGHVSLYWYRQALGQGPEFLTYFNYEAQQDKSGLPNDRFSAERPEGSISTLTIQRTEQRDSAMYRCASSLGQGPEDTQYFGPGTRLTVL.

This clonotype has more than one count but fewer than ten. The CDR3 loop reads CASSPDPGRSYEQYF. The CDR3 DNA sequence: TGTGCCAGCAGCCCCGATCCGGGACGCTCCTACGAGCAGTACTTC. The chain is built from TRBV28 and TRBJ2-7; D may correspond to TRBD1 or TRBD2 (5 bases each). V lost 6 bases to trimming and J lost 0 bases, with 15 bases between them. Germline-derived CDR1 and CDR2 are MDHEN and SYDVKM. The CDR3 totals 15 residues.

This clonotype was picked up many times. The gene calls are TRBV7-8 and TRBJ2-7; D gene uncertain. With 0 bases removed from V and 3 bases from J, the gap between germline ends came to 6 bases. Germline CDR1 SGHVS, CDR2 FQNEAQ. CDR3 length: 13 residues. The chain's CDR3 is CASSLAHDYEQYF. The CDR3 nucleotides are TGTGCCAGCAGCTTAGCGCACGACTACGAGCAGTACTTC.